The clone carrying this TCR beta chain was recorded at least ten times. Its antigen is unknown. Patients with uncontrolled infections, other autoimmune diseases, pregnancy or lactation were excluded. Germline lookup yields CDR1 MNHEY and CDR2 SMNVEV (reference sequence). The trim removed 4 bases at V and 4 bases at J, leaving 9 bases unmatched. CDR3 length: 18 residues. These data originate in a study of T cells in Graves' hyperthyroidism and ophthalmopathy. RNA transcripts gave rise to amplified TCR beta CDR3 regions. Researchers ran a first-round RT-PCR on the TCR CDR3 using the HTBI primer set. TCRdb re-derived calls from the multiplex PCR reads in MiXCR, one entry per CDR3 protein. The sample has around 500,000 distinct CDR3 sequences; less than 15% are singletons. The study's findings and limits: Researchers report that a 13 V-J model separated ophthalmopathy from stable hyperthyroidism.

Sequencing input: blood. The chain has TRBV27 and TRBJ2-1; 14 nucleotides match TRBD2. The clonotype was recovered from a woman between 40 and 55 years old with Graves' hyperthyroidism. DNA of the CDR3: TGTGCCAGCAGTTCGGGACTAGCGGGAGACCACGCGTACAATGAGCAGTTCTTC. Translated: CASSSGLAGDHAYNEQFF.